This T cell receptor beta chain was retrieved from a study of T-cell reconstitution after alpha-beta-depleted transplantation in children. Study-wide results and limits: From surviving recipient T cells and thymic progenitors came the high day-60 TCRbeta diversity observed in some patients. Diversity and T-cell counts at one year after transplant derived mostly from new T cells. Expanded graft clones, several hundred of them, were reportedly the source of alpha-beta T cells about two months after transplant.

Unique molecular identifiers were incorporated into the prepared TCRbeta library. One entry per CDR3 protein, called by TCRdb with MiXCR from the PCR reads. The table records about 16,000 distinct CDR3 sequences, roughly 8% of them present only once. This clonotype showed up many times. The antigen is unknown. Germline V gives CDR1 SGHRS, CDR2 YFSETQ. The V gene lost 0 bases and the J gene lost 5 bases, with 13 bases spanning the gap. The CDR3 length is 15 residues. Sequenced here: PBMCs, mostly from graft donor cells, sampled 60 days after TCRalphabeta/CD19-depleted stem cell transplant. The TCR was taken from a boy less than two years old who had a stem cell transplant for Wiskott-Aldrich syndrome, so the T cells may come from the graft donor. This chain links TRBV5-1 with TRBJ2-3, with D possibly TRBD2 on 6 matching bases. The CDR3 is CASSLVASVLDTQYF. CDR3 DNA: TGCGCCAGCAGCTTGGTGGCTAGCGTGTTAGATACGCAGTATTTT. The complete variable domain, with remaining parts taken from reference TRBV5-1 and TRBJ2-3, reads KAGVTQTPRYLIKTRGQQVTLSCSPISGHRSVSWYQQTPGQGLQFLFEYFSETQRNKGNFPGRFSGRQFSNSRSEMNVSTLELGDSALYLCASSLVASVLDTQYFGPGTRLTVL.